The text below deals with one T cell receptor (beta chain). These data are taken from a study of blood T cell repertoires in COVID-19. The table came from immunoSEQ multiplex PCR; TCRdb's copy has only in-frame clones and leaves some out. The data hold around 130,000 clones, with roughly 89% observed a single time. The V gene's germline CDR1 is GTSNPN and CDR2 SVGIG (reference sequence). This CDR3 spans 13 amino acids. Trimming removed 8 bases from V and 2 bases from J; junction bases left unmatched: 5. This chain connects TRBV30 to TRBJ2-3, with 9 bases that match TRBD2. The TCR sequence derives from a woman between 45 and 65 years old with acute or convalescent COVID-19. Sequenced input: peripheral blood. CDR3 DNA: TGTGCCAGAGCGGGAGGTCCCACAGATACGCAGTATTTT. This sequence encodes CARAGGPTDTQYF.